These 11 T cell receptor beta chains share one sample of origin, sequenced in a study of T cells after yellow fever vaccination. Each CDR3 protein gets one entry after TCRdb re-called the 5' RACE reads with MiXCR. The data contain 450,000 to 650,000 distinct CDR3 sequences, roughly 22% of them singletons. This specimen was PBMCs, taken more than 20 days after the first yellow fever vaccination. These TCRs come from a young man who received the YFV17D yellow fever vaccine.

Worth noting for this clonotype: One junction end does not reproduce the germline sequence, and a read error may be involved. The gene calls are TRBV27 and TRBJ1-4; 8 nucleotides align to TRBD1. The CDR3 has 19 residues. CDR1 is MNHEY, CDR2 SMNVEV, per germline (reference sequence). This CDR3 is CASSLFGTGGLVANEKPFF. The CDR3 nucleotides read TGTGCCAGCAGTTTATTTGGGACAGGAGGGTTGGTGGCTAATGAAAAACCGTTTTTT.

This chain uses TRBV20-1 with TRBJ2-5; TRBD2 matches 9 bases. The V gene's germline CDR1 is DFQATT and CDR2 SNEGSKA (reference sequence). J lost 1 base, V lost 3 bases, and 3 bases had no gene match. The length of the CDR3 is 14 residues. The CDR3 loop reads CSASVSGGQETQYF. DNA for the CDR3: TGCAGTGCTAGTGTTAGCGGGGGCCAAGAGACCCAGTACTTC.

The J gene is TRBJ2-5, the V gene TRBV12-3 or TRBV12-4; tentative D call: TRBD1 (7 bases). CDR3 length: 15 residues. The V end lost 5 bases, the J end lost 0 bases, and 13 bases lay between the germline ends. CDR3 nucleotide sequence: TGTGCCAGCAGTCTTGGCGGGACAGACCAAGAGACCCAGTACTTC. Its protein product is CASSLGGTDQETQYF.

The gene calls are TRBV18 and TRBJ1-6, with D tentatively TRBD1 (6 bases). The CDR3 sequence is 14 residues long. CDR1 KGHSH and CDR2 LQKENI come from the germline V gene. Trimming cost V 5 bases and J 8 bases, with 13 bases left between them. The DNA for the CDR3 is TGTGCCAGCTCATTAGGGGGATTGGATTCACCCCTCCACTTT. Protein: CASSLGGLDSPLHF.

This chain uses TRBV12-3 or TRBV12-4 with TRBJ1-2; 7 positions agree with TRBD1. The trim removed 5 bases at V and 8 bases at J, leaving 8 bases unmatched. The CDR3 consists of 13 residues. As DNA, the CDR3 is TGTGCCAGCAGTCCCGACAGGGCGAGAGGCTACACCTTC. Protein: CASSPDRARGYTF.

The V call is TRBV28, the J call TRBJ2-1; a possible D gene is TRBD2 (6 bases). Between the trimmed V and J ends, which lost 6 bases and 0 bases, there was a span of 18 bases. Germline V lookup: CDR1 MDHEN, CDR2 SYDVKM. There are 17 residues in the CDR3. The CDR3 loop is CASRNLRLERSYNEQFF. DNA for the CDR3: TGTGCCAGCAGGAATCTCAGACTAGAACGCTCCTACAATGAGCAGTTCTTC.

This chain links TRBV7-2 with TRBJ1-6; D ambiguous. The CDR3 totals 13 residues. Trimming pared 5 bases from V and 10 bases from J, leaving 12 bases between. CDR1 and CDR2 from the germline V gene are SGHTA and FQGNSA. Here the CDR3 reads CASSPGWGSPLHF. DNA of the CDR3: TGTGCCAGCAGCCCCGGTTGGGGATCACCCCTCCACTTT.

This clonotype was recorded a few times. The chain uses TRBV12-3 or TRBV12-4 and TRBJ2-7; D uncertain. The V end lost 3 bases, the J end lost 0 bases, and 18 bases lay between the germline ends. The CDR3 has 17 amino acids. This CDR3 reads CASSFSVGPVDSYEQYF. CDR3 DNA: TGTGCCAGCAGTTTCTCAGTAGGGCCGGTCGACTCCTACGAGCAGTACTTC.

The rearrangement joins TRBV2 to TRBJ2-7; D perhaps matches TRBD2 (6 bases). CDR3 length equals 16 residues. V lost 7 bases and J 2 bases, leaving 21 bases between the germline ends. Germline-derived CDR1 and CDR2 are SNHLY and FYNNEI. This CDR3 is CASISRLGPPTYEQYF. CDR3 nucleotide sequence: TGTGCCAGCATTTCCAGACTAGGCCCCCCAACCTACGAGCAGTACTTC.

The chain carries TRBV2 and TRBJ2-3; D not certain. Trimming left V 8 bases short and J 3 bases short, with 9 bases between. CDR3 length equals 12 residues. Germline V gene sequence: CDR1 SNHLY, CDR2 FYNNEI. The CDR3 sequence is CASGVMTDTQYF. The CDR3 region has the DNA TGTGCCAGCGGGGTCATGACAGATACGCAGTATTTT.

The chain is built from TRBV7-2 and TRBJ2-5; D is unresolved. CDR3 length: 14 residues. CDR1 is SGHTA, CDR2 FQGNSA, per germline. V lost 3 bases and J 4 bases, leaving 12 bases between the germline ends. In DNA, the CDR3 is TGTGCCAGCAGCTTCCAAGGGTTGGGAGAGACCCAGTACTTC. Amino acid sequence: CASSFQGLGETQYF.